This T cell receptor (beta chain) is from a study of blood T cell repertoires in COVID-19 (dated by TCRdb to the early 2020s). Background for the entire study: Collaborator samples came from the United States, Italy and Spain and covered acute and convalescent phases of COVID-19. Nearly every sample came with metadata listing a de-identified subject ID, COVID-19 status, age in years and sex. A freely available public database, intended as a resource for researchers studying the immune response to SARS-CoV-2, is where the repertoires were released. Where available, HLA class I and class II types were obtained from metadata supplied by the sample provider rather than from assay-based typing. The prospective study material was composed of cDNA or gDNA derived from T cells, B-cell-depleted T cells, or PBMCs. The dataset comprised deeply sampled blood TCRbeta repertoires from subjects exposed to, actively infected with, or recovered from COVID-19. Samples came from the ongoing ImmuneRACE study (first 160 participants) plus 1,254 subjects from 6 global collaborators.

What the research found in general, with its limitations: The quantity of clinical and demographic metadata differed by source and by participant and was supplied without curation.

TCRbeta CDR3 regions were amplified from genomic DNA using the immunoSEQ Assay, a bias-controlled multiplex PCR. Turning to the authors' computational methods: The number of nucleated cells in each sample was estimated from the amplification of reference gene primers within the assay. Sequence reads were collapsed and filtered to measure the absolute abundance of every unique TCRbeta CDR3 rearrangement. For each sample, productive Simpson clonality was calculated by taking the square root of Simpson's diversity index across productive rearrangements. Here the immuneACCESS table is served through TCRdb, limited to in-frame sequences with V and J called. Missing clones are a known gap in these copies; in checked studies unresolved V genes cover under half, and the rest lacks a known reason. The V and J calls and clone size were taken over from that table, and D and trimming were inferred from the DNA. The table for this sample lists about 180,000 clones; around 86% of them were counted only once. The ten largest clones represent roughly 8.7% of the sample.

The CDR3 covers 14 residues, taking in both the cysteine and the phenylalanine. Of all the DNA, just the CDR3 is kept, 42 bases in frame from base 1. Between the V and J ends, shortened by 2 bases and 0 bases respectively, the junction contains 8 bases. Reading the germline V gene gives CDR1 SGHTA and CDR2 FQGNSA. Participants in the prospective study were aged roughly 18 to 95 years, lived in about two dozen United States geographic areas, and enrolled through a virtual design. Cohort assignment in the prospective study relied on participant-reported clinical history from a screening survey and a study questionnaire. ImmuneRACE Cohort 3 recovered participants were defined by two consecutive negative NP/OP PCR tests, healthcare professional clearance, or symptom resolution. In the prospective study, whole blood, serum and a nasopharyngeal or oropharyngeal swab were collected from each participant by mobile phlebotomists. Additional blood draws and questionnaires over an approximately two-month period could optionally be provided by prospective study participants. Before DNA extraction, blood samples from the prospective study were shipped at room temperature or frozen.

With respect to this clone: It lacks a known antigen. No much larger clone is present one base from it, and per-base qualities are unavailable.

The sequence was collected from a woman aged 25-40 years who had recovered from COVID-19. The rearrangement joined TRBV7-2 to TRBJ2-7, with the D gene uncertain. The material sequenced was PBMCs or T cells enriched from blood (not recorded which). The DNA sequence is given as TGTGCCAGCAGCTTACGACAATTCTCCTACGAGCAGTACTTC. It is translated as CASSLRQFSYEQYF.